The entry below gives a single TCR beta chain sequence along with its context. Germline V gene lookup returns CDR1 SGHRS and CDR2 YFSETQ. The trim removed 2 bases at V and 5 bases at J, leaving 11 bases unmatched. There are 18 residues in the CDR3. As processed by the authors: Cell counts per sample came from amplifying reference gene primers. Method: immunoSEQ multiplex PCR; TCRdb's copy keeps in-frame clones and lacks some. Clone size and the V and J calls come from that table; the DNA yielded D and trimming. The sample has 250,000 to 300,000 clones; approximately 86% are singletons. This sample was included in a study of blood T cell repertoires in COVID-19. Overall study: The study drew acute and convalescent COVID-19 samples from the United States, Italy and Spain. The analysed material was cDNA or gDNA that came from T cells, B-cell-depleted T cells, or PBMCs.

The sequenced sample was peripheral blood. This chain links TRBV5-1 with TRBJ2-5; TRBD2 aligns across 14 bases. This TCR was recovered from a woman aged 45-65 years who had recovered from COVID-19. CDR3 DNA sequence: TGCGCCAGCAGCTTCGGGACTAGCGGGAGTGTGGGACGGGAGACCCAGTACTTC. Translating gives CASSFGTSGSVGRETQYF.